This T cell receptor (beta chain) was captured in a study of PD-1 blockade in classical Hodgkin lymphoma. Assay: immunoSEQ multiplex PCR; the TCRdb copy retains only in-frame clones and omits some. This table holds fewer than 20,000 clones, 84% found once. Germline CDR1 reads SNHLY; CDR2 reads FYNNEI. Trimming took off 1 base at V and 15 bases at J, with 9 bases between the two ends. This CDR3 has 11 residues. Every single patient, without exception, relapsed after autologous stem cell transplantation, and brentuximab vedotin exposure varied. General observations from the study: Exclusion applied to patients who initiated nivolumab less than 1 year following ASCT.

A word on this clone: The antigen remains undetermined.

The sample here was peripheral blood mononuclear cells (PBMCs), taken at baseline. The source is a human donor with classical Hodgkin lymphoma. The chain uses TRBV2 and TRBJ1-4; possibly TRBD1 for D (6 bases). CDR3 in amino acids: CASSEEQGLFF. CDR3 nucleotide sequence: TGTGCCAGCAGTGAAGAACAGGGCTTGTTTTTT.